Listed below are T cell receptor beta chains from one sample, sequenced in a study of CD8 T cells in Susac syndrome. TCRdb used MiXCR to reprocess the immunoSEQ multiplex PCR reads, holding one entry per CDR3 protein. The sample includes fewer than 350,000 distinct CDR3 sequences, 89% of them seen just once. Sequencing used CD8+ T cells from PBMCs. The receptors derive from a human donor with multiple sclerosis. CDR3s include the opening cysteine and the closing phenylalanine or tryptophan. D genes are given only for firm matches. Size is stated for part of the rows, as once, few or many counts, or as a class when the clone is expanded.

abundance: -; v_gene: TRBV27; d_gene: -; j_gene: TRBJ1-2; CDR3nt: TGTGCCAGCAGTCGCCGGACGGGCTATGGCTACACCTTC; CDR3aa: CASSRRTGYGYTF
abundance: -; v_gene: TRBV29-1; d_gene: TRBD2; j_gene: TRBJ2-1; CDR3nt: TGCAGCGTTGAAGGGGGACTAGCGGGAGGCTACTACAATGAGCAGTTCTTC; CDR3aa: CSVEGGLAGGYYNEQFF
abundance: -; v_gene: TRBV9; d_gene: TRBD2; j_gene: TRBJ2-5; CDR3nt: TGTGCCAGCAGCGCGAGTCAGCGGGAGGGCCGGGAGACCCAGTACTTC; CDR3aa: CASSASQREGRETQYF
abundance: -; v_gene: TRBV12-3/TRBV12-4; d_gene: -; j_gene: TRBJ2-7; CDR3nt: TGTGCCAGCAGTGGACAGCGTGCCTACGAGCAGTACTTC; CDR3aa: CASSGQRAYEQYF
abundance: -; v_gene: TRBV27; d_gene: -; j_gene: TRBJ1-1; CDR3nt: TGTGCCAGCAGGTTGACAGGAGTGAACACTGAAGCTTTCTTT; CDR3aa: CASRLTGVNTEAFF
abundance: -; v_gene: TRBV9; d_gene: -; j_gene: TRBJ2-3; CDR3nt: TGTGCCAGCAGCTTCCAACAGGGTACAGATACGCAGTATTTT; CDR3aa: CASSFQQGTDTQYF
abundance: -; v_gene: TRBV7-7; d_gene: TRBD1; j_gene: TRBJ2-7; CDR3nt: TGTGCTAGCAGCTTCAGTTCAGGGGGAGTATACGAGCAGTACTTC; CDR3aa: CASSFSSGGVYEQYF
abundance: -; v_gene: TRBV9; d_gene: TRBD1; j_gene: TRBJ2-7; CDR3nt: TGTGCCAGCCGGACAGGGGTAGGCGAGCAGTACTTC; CDR3aa: CASRTGVGEQYF
abundance: -; v_gene: TRBV9; d_gene: -; j_gene: TRBJ1-1; CDR3nt: TGTGCCAGCAGCCCCCGTAGGGAAGCGGAAACGGCTTTCTTT; CDR3aa: CASSPRREAETAFF
abundance: -; v_gene: TRBV19; d_gene: -; j_gene: TRBJ1-2; CDR3nt: TGTGCCAGTAGTGGCAGTAGAACCTATGGCTACACCTTC; CDR3aa: CASSGSRTYGYTF
abundance: -; v_gene: TRBV5-4; d_gene: TRBD1; j_gene: TRBJ2-7; CDR3nt: TGTGCCAGCAGGTTTGGACAGGGCGAGCAGTACTTC; CDR3aa: CASRFGQGEQYF
abundance: once; v_gene: TRBV20-1; d_gene: TRBD2; j_gene: TRBJ2-1; CDR3nt: TGCAGTGCTAGAAGGCTAGCGGAGAGCAATGAGCAGTTCTTC; CDR3aa: CSARRLAESNEQFF
abundance: -; v_gene: TRBV27; d_gene: TRBD1; j_gene: TRBJ1-4; CDR3nt: TGTGCCAGCAGCCCCGGGACAGCCGAAAAACTGTTTTTT; CDR3aa: CASSPGTAEKLFF
abundance: -; v_gene: TRBV5-5; d_gene: -; j_gene: TRBJ2-7; CDR3nt: TGTGCCAGCAGCTTTGGCCCAGCACCCTACGAGCAGTACTTC; CDR3aa: CASSFGPAPYEQYF
abundance: -; v_gene: TRBV25-1; d_gene: -; j_gene: TRBJ2-2; CDR3nt: TGTGCCAGCAGTGAGGTCGGTCCCGGGGAGCTGTTTTTT; CDR3aa: CASSEVGPGELFF
abundance: -; v_gene: TRBV25-1; d_gene: -; j_gene: TRBJ2-2; CDR3nt: TGTGCCAGCAGTGAACCAGGGGTGAACACCGGGGAGCTGTTTTTT; CDR3aa: CASSEPGVNTGELFF
abundance: once; v_gene: TRBV9; d_gene: TRBD2; j_gene: TRBJ2-2; CDR3nt: TGTGCCAGCAGCGGTGGACTAGCGGGGCTCACCGGGGAGCTGTTTTTT; CDR3aa: CASSGGLAGLTGELFF
abundance: once; v_gene: TRBV4-3; d_gene: TRBD2; j_gene: TRBJ2-2; CDR3nt: TGCGCCAGTAGCGGGGGGCGCGAGGACACCGGGGAGCTGTTTTTT; CDR3aa: CASSGGREDTGELFF
abundance: once; v_gene: TRBV6-2/TRBV6-3; d_gene: -; j_gene: TRBJ1-2; CDR3nt: TGTGCCAGCAGGGGCGAAGGAGGCTACACCTTC; CDR3aa: CASRGEGGYTF
abundance: -; v_gene: TRBV30; d_gene: -; j_gene: TRBJ1-6; CDR3nt: TGTGCCTGGACCGTGGCAGACAATTCACCCCTCCACTTT; CDR3aa: CAWTVADNSPLHF
abundance: -; v_gene: TRBV28; d_gene: TRBD2; j_gene: TRBJ2-7; CDR3nt: TGTGCCAGCAGTTTATTAGCGGGAGAAGGGGCATGCGAGCAGTACTTC; CDR3aa: CASSLLAGEGACEQYF
abundance: -; v_gene: TRBV12-3/TRBV12-4; d_gene: TRBD1; j_gene: TRBJ1-1; CDR3nt: TGTGCCAGCAGTTTGGACAGGGGATTCTTT; CDR3aa: CASSLDRGFF
abundance: -; v_gene: TRBV20-1; d_gene: -; j_gene: TRBJ2-4; CDR3nt: TGCAGTGCCCCGGCGTCAGGGGTAGCCAAAAACATTCAGTACTTC; CDR3aa: CSAPASGVAKNIQYF
abundance: once; v_gene: TRBV4-3; d_gene: -; j_gene: TRBJ2-1; CDR3nt: TGCGCCAGCAGCCACCCTGACTGGCGGGGCTACAATGAGCAGTTCTTC; CDR3aa: CASSHPDWRGYNEQFF
abundance: -; v_gene: TRBV9; d_gene: -; j_gene: TRBJ1-2; CDR3nt: TGTGCCAGCAGCGTAGTCAGCCAGGGAGCTAACTATGGCTACACCTTC; CDR3aa: CASSVVSQGANYGYTF
abundance: few; v_gene: TRBV7-2; d_gene: -; j_gene: TRBJ2-5; CDR3nt: TGTGCCAGCAGCCAACAGACAGGACAAGAGACCCAGTACTTC; CDR3aa: CASSQQTGQETQYF
abundance: few; v_gene: TRBV27; d_gene: -; j_gene: TRBJ2-1; CDR3nt: TGTGCCAGCAGTTTATCGCGTGGTTACAATGAGCAGTTCTTC; CDR3aa: CASSLSRGYNEQFF
abundance: -; v_gene: TRBV28; d_gene: TRBD1; j_gene: TRBJ1-4; CDR3nt: TGTGCCAGCAGTTTCCCCCGACAGGGGTTGAACGATGAAAAACTGTTTTTT; CDR3aa: CASSFPRQGLNDEKLFF
abundance: -; v_gene: TRBV4-3; d_gene: -; j_gene: TRBJ1-1; CDR3nt: TGCGCCAGCAGCCAAGGGGTAGCAGGGGAGGGCACTGAAGCTTTCTTT; CDR3aa: CASSQGVAGEGTEAFF
abundance: -; v_gene: TRBV4-3; d_gene: -; j_gene: TRBJ2-7; CDR3nt: TGCGCCAGCAGCCAAGAGCAGGAACCTTCCTACGAGCAGTACTTC; CDR3aa: CASSQEQEPSYEQYF
abundance: -; v_gene: TRBV29-1; d_gene: -; j_gene: TRBJ2-3; CDR3nt: TGCAGCTCCATGAGGGGAGCGCACACTACACATAGCACAGATACGCAGTATTTT; CDR3aa: CSSMRGAHTTHSTDTQYF
abundance: -; v_gene: TRBV3-1; d_gene: -; j_gene: TRBJ2-5; CDR3nt: TGTGCCAGCAGCCCCGGTACCGGACAGCAAGAGACCCAGTACTTC; CDR3aa: CASSPGTGQQETQYF
abundance: -; v_gene: TRBV5-4; d_gene: -; j_gene: TRBJ2-2; CDR3nt: TGTGCCAGCAGCCCGTCGGGGGCCAGCACCGGGGAGCTGTTTTTT; CDR3aa: CASSPSGASTGELFF
abundance: -; v_gene: TRBV21-1; d_gene: -; j_gene: TRBJ1-1; CDR3nt: TGTGCCAGCAGCTTTATCGAGGCACAGGCGAAAACTGAAGCTTTCTTT; CDR3aa: CASSFIEAQAKTEAFF
abundance: once; v_gene: TRBV6-2/TRBV6-3; d_gene: -; j_gene: TRBJ2-2; CDR3nt: TGTGCCAGCATGATGTTGAACACCGGGGAGCTGTTTTTT; CDR3aa: CASMMLNTGELFF
abundance: -; v_gene: TRBV10-3; d_gene: -; j_gene: TRBJ2-6; CDR3nt: TGTGCCATCAGGGCAACCTTCTCGATAGAAACCAACGTCCTGACTTTC; CDR3aa: CAIRATFSIETNVLTF
abundance: -; v_gene: TRBV19; d_gene: -; j_gene: TRBJ2-1; CDR3nt: TGTGCCAGTAGTTTTACGTCCTCCTACAATGAGCAGTTCTTC; CDR3aa: CASSFTSSYNEQFF
abundance: -; v_gene: TRBV15; d_gene: -; j_gene: TRBJ1-2; CDR3nt: TGTGCCACCAGTAATAGAGGAGACTATGGCTACACCTTC; CDR3aa: CATSNRGDYGYTF
abundance: -; v_gene: TRBV6-5; d_gene: TRBD1; j_gene: TRBJ1-1; CDR3nt: TGTGCCAGCAGTTACTCCACGGACAGGGGGAACACTGAAGCTTTCTTT; CDR3aa: CASSYSTDRGNTEAFF
abundance: -; v_gene: TRBV4-3; d_gene: -; j_gene: TRBJ1-3; CDR3nt: TGCGCCAGCAGCCAAGATATGGAGGGTACTGGAAACACCATATATTTT; CDR3aa: CASSQDMEGTGNTIYF
abundance: -; v_gene: TRBV23-1; d_gene: TRBD2; j_gene: TRBJ2-3; CDR3nt: TGCGCCAGCAGATGCATCCACGCCGGGGTAGCGGGAGTGGTTTGCACAGATACGCAGTATTTT; CDR3aa: CASRCIHAGVAGVVCTDTQYF
abundance: -; v_gene: TRBV29-1; d_gene: -; j_gene: TRBJ2-1; CDR3nt: TGCAGCGCAGTAGGGCCAAACAATGAGCAGTTCTTC; CDR3aa: CSAVGPNNEQFF
abundance: -; v_gene: TRBV9; d_gene: TRBD2; j_gene: TRBJ2-7; CDR3nt: TGTGCCAGCAGCCCCCCTAGCGGGAGGGACTACGAGCAGTACTTC; CDR3aa: CASSPPSGRDYEQYF
abundance: -; v_gene: TRBV29-1; d_gene: -; j_gene: TRBJ1-1; CDR3nt: TGCAGCGTCTTGGGGACTGAAGCTTTCTTT; CDR3aa: CSVLGTEAFF
abundance: -; v_gene: TRBV27; d_gene: -; j_gene: TRBJ2-5; CDR3nt: TGTGCCAGCAGGCGACTAGACGAGACCCAGTACTTC; CDR3aa: CASRRLDETQYF
abundance: -; v_gene: TRBV11-1; d_gene: TRBD1; j_gene: TRBJ2-7; CDR3nt: TGTGCCAGCAGATGGGGGACAGGAATCACCTACGAGCAGTACTTC; CDR3aa: CASRWGTGITYEQYF
abundance: -; v_gene: TRBV29-1; d_gene: TRBD1; j_gene: TRBJ2-7; CDR3nt: TGCAGTTTCACCGGGACAGGGGACGAGCAGTACTTC; CDR3aa: CSFTGTGDEQYF
abundance: -; v_gene: TRBV6-4; d_gene: TRBD1; j_gene: TRBJ1-6; CDR3nt: TGTGCCAGCAGCCTGACAGGGTTGGGTAATTCACCCCTCCACTTT; CDR3aa: CASSLTGLGNSPLHF
abundance: -; v_gene: TRBV7-9; d_gene: TRBD2; j_gene: TRBJ2-7; CDR3nt: TGTGCCAGCAGCGTTAGCGGGAGTGGCCACGAGCAGTACTTC; CDR3aa: CASSVSGSGHEQYF
abundance: -; v_gene: TRBV25-1; d_gene: -; j_gene: TRBJ1-1; CDR3nt: TGTGCCAGCAGTGATGGCGGGGGCATGAACACTGAAGCTTTCTTT; CDR3aa: CASSDGGGMNTEAFF
abundance: -; v_gene: TRBV24-1; d_gene: -; j_gene: TRBJ2-1; CDR3nt: TGTGCCACCAGTTCCTTAGGGGGCAATGAGCAGTTCTTC; CDR3aa: CATSSLGGNEQFF
abundance: -; v_gene: TRBV6-2/TRBV6-3; d_gene: TRBD2; j_gene: TRBJ2-1; CDR3nt: TGTGCCAGCAGTTATGCTTTACTAGCGGGAGGGAATGAGCAGTTCTTC; CDR3aa: CASSYALLAGGNEQFF
abundance: -; v_gene: TRBV27; d_gene: TRBD2; j_gene: TRBJ2-5; CDR3nt: TGTGCCAGCAGTTTATATCCCGGACTAGCGGGAGTAGTCGGAGAGACCCAGTACTTC; CDR3aa: CASSLYPGLAGVVGETQYF
abundance: once; v_gene: TRBV20-1; d_gene: -; j_gene: TRBJ1-2; CDR3nt: TGCAGTGCTAGAGGGGATGGGGCCTCCTATGGCTACACCTTC; CDR3aa: CSARGDGASYGYTF
abundance: few; v_gene: TRBV27; d_gene: -; j_gene: TRBJ2-1; CDR3nt: TGTGCCAGCAGCTTATTCAATGAGCAGTTCTTC; CDR3aa: CASSLFNEQFF